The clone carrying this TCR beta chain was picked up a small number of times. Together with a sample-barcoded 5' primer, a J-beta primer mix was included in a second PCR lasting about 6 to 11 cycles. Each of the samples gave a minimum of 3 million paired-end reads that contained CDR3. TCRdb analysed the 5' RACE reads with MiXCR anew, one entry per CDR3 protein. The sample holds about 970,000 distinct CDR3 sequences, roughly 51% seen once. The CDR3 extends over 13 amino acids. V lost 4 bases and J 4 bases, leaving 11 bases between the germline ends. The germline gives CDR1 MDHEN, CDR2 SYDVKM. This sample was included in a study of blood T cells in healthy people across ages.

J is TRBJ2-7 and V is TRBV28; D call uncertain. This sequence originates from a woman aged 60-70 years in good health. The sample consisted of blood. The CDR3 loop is CASSYDLFYEQYF. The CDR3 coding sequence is TGTGCCAGCAGTTACGACTTGTTTTACGAGCAGTACTTC.